The sequence of this TCR beta chain was determined in a study of graft-versus-host responses after intestinal transplantation. Across the whole study: Anti-thymocyte globulin induction preceded roughly 3 years of tacrolimus and steroid maintenance in all recipients. Study conclusions and caveats: Where graft-donor T cell macrochimerism was present, patients had high graft-versus-host to host-versus-graft clonal ratios in allografts. Researchers found GvH clones in recipient marrow, and some showed up first in ileum or blood.

Profiled with immunoSEQ multiplex PCR; TCRdb holds only in-frame clones, not every one. The top ten hold under 0.4% of the sample, which has approximately 77,000 clones, less than 90% seen once. Trimming cost V 4 bases and J 4 bases; bases outside gene matches: 13. This CDR3 region has 17 residues. Per the germline V gene, CDR1 is SGHRS and CDR2 is YFSETQ. As concerns this clone: Its antigen is not identified.

Sequenced material: unstimulated CD4+ T cells sorted from spleen or lymph node cells, taken before intestinal transplant. The receptor comes from a human donor who received an intestinal transplant. The chain has TRBV5-1 and TRBJ1-1, with 10 bases aligning to TRBD1. In DNA, the CDR3 is TGCGCCAGCAGCGGAGGGACAGGGGTACTTTTATTCACTGAAGCTTTCTTT. It is translated as CASSGGTGVLLFTEAFF.